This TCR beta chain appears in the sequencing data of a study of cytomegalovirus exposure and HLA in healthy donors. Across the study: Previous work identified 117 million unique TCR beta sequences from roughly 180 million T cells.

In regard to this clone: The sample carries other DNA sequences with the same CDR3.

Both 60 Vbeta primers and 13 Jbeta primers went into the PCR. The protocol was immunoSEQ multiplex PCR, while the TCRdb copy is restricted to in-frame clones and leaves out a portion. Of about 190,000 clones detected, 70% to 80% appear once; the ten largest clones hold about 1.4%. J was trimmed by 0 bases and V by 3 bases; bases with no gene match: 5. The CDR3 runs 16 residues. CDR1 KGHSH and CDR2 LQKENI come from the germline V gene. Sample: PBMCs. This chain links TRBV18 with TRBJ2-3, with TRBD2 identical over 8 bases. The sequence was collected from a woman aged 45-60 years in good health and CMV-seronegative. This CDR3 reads CASSPDSGTSTDTQYF. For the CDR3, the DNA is TGTGCCAGCTCACCCGATAGCGGGACCAGCACAGATACGCAGTATTTT.